This T cell receptor beta chain appears in the sequencing data of a study of beta chain features in type 1 diabetes. Sequenced material consisted of expressed TCRB transcripts (all of the isolated RNA was reverse transcribed). The repertoire was sequenced with immunoSEQ multiplex PCR; TCRdb's copy has only in-frame clones and lacks some. Altogether about 210,000 clones are present, roughly 11% being singletons, with the ten largest covering 1% to 1.5%. Study-wide findings and caveats: Among patients with Type 1 diabetes, TCRB CDR3s were moderately but significantly shorter in every one of the four CD4+ subsets.

Sorted populations were all over 95% pure. V was trimmed by 0 bases and J by 4 bases, leaving 6 bases between them. The CDR3 covers 13 residues. Germline values: CDR1 SGHDT, CDR2 YYEEEE. This clone was recorded a few times. No antigen is known for it. The TCR comes from a man between 18 and 35 years old in good health. J is TRBJ2-3 and V is TRBV5-6; D gene uncertain. The specimen was central memory CD4+ T cells from blood. In DNA, the CDR3 is TGTGCCAGCAGCTTGGATGGCCCAGATACGCAGTATTTT. It codes for CASSLDGPDTQYF.